A selection of T cell receptor beta chains follows, all from one sample in a study of response to subunit inactivated influenza vaccine. TCRdb processed the RT-PCR reads anew with MiXCR; each CDR3 protein has one entry. The table lists about 780,000 distinct CDR3 sequences, around a sixth of them singletons. The starting material was PBMCs from blood, obtained 5 to 6 days after vaccination. The receptors here all came from a man aged 50-59 years who received an inactivated influenza vaccine. Both conserved end residues are part of each CDR3. A D gene is named only where the DNA matches it firmly.

d_call j_call v_call cdr3_aa
TRBD2 TRBJ2-5 TRBV5-6 CASSLRRWGGSGETQYF
NA TRBJ2-7 TRBV5-5 CASSSLFGRGLTYEQYF
NA TRBJ2-7 TRBV6-5 CASSYSPGEQYF
TRBD2 TRBJ2-5 TRBV29-1 CSVEGLAGGKTQYF
NA TRBJ2-3 TRBV9 CASSGRLPRTARDTQYF
NA TRBJ2-3 TRBV20-1 CSASRQYFTDTQYF
NA TRBJ2-5 TRBV4-1 CASSQHYPEVEMTQYF
TRBD2 TRBJ2-5 TRBV4-2 CASSQDWEGIQETQYF
NA TRBJ2-2 TRBV24-1 CATSDLDKGDTGELFF
TRBD1 TRBJ2-7 TRBV3-1 CASSQGTGASYEQYF
TRBD2 TRBJ2-3 TRBV4-2 CASSPESGGPYTQYF
TRBD1 TRBJ1-2 TRBV20-1 CSALQGTYGYTF
NA TRBJ2-3 TRBV20-1 CSARESAVSTDTQYF
TRBD1 TRBJ2-1 TRBV7-9 CASSFQGAPSEQFF